This note documents a single TCR beta chain sequence. What it binds is unknown. The sample is drawn from a study of OX40 agonist ivuxolimab in advanced cancers. Turning to the study itself: People in dose escalation had one of these cancers: hepatocellular carcinoma, melanoma, renal cell or head and neck cancer. Allowance was made for prior anti-PD-1, anti-PD-L1 or anti-CTLA-4 therapy, and around 44% had some. Study results and caveats: Low clonal expansion, among the lowest seen, marked partial responders at 0.1-3.0 mg/kg. Relative to CD4+ cells, CD8+ T cells on average had more expanded clones.

The V gene's germline CDR1 is MRHNA and CDR2 SNTAGT. V shed 6 bases and J 3 bases; nucleotides not matched to a gene: 8. The CDR3 runs 15 residues. Here immunoSEQ multiplex PCR was the method, and the copy in TCRdb shows in-frame clones only, minus some. Of 52,000 or so clones in the sample, approximately 85% were seen once. The sequence came from an adult with an advanced solid tumor such as melanoma, head and neck, liver or kidney cancer. The chain combines TRBV6-4 with TRBJ2-1; 7 nucleotides align to TRBD2. The starting material was CD4+ or CD8+ T cells sorted from blood, obtained in a trial of the OX40 agonist ivuxolimab. CDR3 nucleotides: TGTGCCAGCAGCTATCTAGCGGACGACTACAATGAGCAGTTCTTC. Its translation is CASSYLADDYNEQFF.